Shown below are 23 T cell receptor beta chains from a single sample sequenced in a study of T-cell reconstitution after alpha-beta-depleted transplantation in children. TCRbeta library preparation incorporated unique molecular identifiers. MiXCR was run by TCRdb on the PCR reads, yielding one entry per CDR3 protein. This table holds around 490,000 distinct CDR3 sequences, about an eighth found once. The sequences come from PBMCs, mostly from graft donor cells, collected 180 days after TCRalphabeta/CD19-depleted stem cell transplant. These receptors all come from a female patient aged 2 to 10 who had a stem cell transplant for aplastic anemia, so the T cells may come from the graft donor.

This clonotype was recorded once. This chain uses TRBV7-9 with TRBJ2-1; D is unresolved. V was trimmed by 5 bases and J by 5 bases, leaving 16 bases between them. This CDR3 has 15 residues. Germline V gene lookup returns CDR1 SEHNR and CDR2 FQNEAQ (reference sequence). The CDR3 is CASSERLRRNNEQFF. For the CDR3, the DNA is TGTGCCAGCAGCGAGAGACTCAGGAGAAACAATGAGCAGTTCTTC.

As DNA, the CDR3 is TGCGCCAGCAGCTTGGGGGACCCCACAGATACGCAGTATTTT. Translation gives CASSLGDPTDTQYF. V and J are TRBV5-1 and TRBJ2-3; tentatively, D is TRBD1 or TRBD2 (5 bases each). Trimming shortened V by 0 bases and J by 2 bases, and 7 bases separated the two germline ends. The CDR3 spans 14 residues. Germline CDR1 reads SGHRS; CDR2 reads YFSETQ.

This clonotype was seen a few times. The genes are TRBV6-5 and TRBJ2-2, with D possibly being TRBD2 (5 bases). This CDR3 comprises 14 residues. Germline V gives CDR1 MNHEY, CDR2 SVGAGI. Trimming pared 7 bases from V and 7 bases from J, leaving 16 bases between. The CDR3 loop reads CASTRGKRVGELFF. CDR3 coding DNA: TGTGCCAGCACTCGAGGGAAAAGGGTCGGGGAGCTGTTTTTT.

The gene calls are TRBV11-2 and TRBJ2-1; 9 positions agree with TRBD2. This CDR3 is built from 16 residues. CDR1 is SGHAT and CDR2 is FQNNGV in the germline V gene. Trimming cost V 5 bases and J 9 bases; bases outside gene matches: 14. The CDR3: CASSGRAGGVMGEQFF. In nucleotides, the CDR3 is TGTGCCAGCAGCGGTAGGGCGGGAGGGGTCATGGGTGAGCAGTTCTTC.

There are a few counts of this clonotype. This chain links TRBV12-5 with TRBJ2-1; TRBD2 aligns across 10 bases. Germline V gene data show CDR1 as LGHNT and CDR2 as FRNRAP. The V segment lost 6 bases and the J segment 2 bases; nucleotides outside the gene matches: 19. The CDR3 totals 20 residues. CDR3 coding DNA: TGTGCTAGTGGCCAAATGACCATATTGACCGGGACTAGCGCCTACAATGAGCAGTTCTTC. This encodes CASGQMTILTGTSAYNEQFF.

This clonotype was counted only a few times. V and J are TRBV10-3 and TRBJ1-3; D ambiguous. Germline loops: CDR1 ENHRY, CDR2 SYGVKD. V was trimmed by 3 bases and J by 0 bases, leaving 9 bases between them. The CDR3 is made up of 15 amino acids. The CDR3: CAISEGQSSGNTIYF. The CDR3, as DNA: TGTGCCATCAGTGAAGGGCAGTCCTCTGGAAACACCATATATTTT.

The rearrangement uses TRBV12-3 or TRBV12-4 and TRBJ1-2; the D gene is possibly TRBD1 (6 bases). This CDR3 spans 12 amino acids. The germline V and J ends were trimmed by 8 bases and 6 bases, with 13 bases remaining between them. CDR3 amino acids: CASGTGLDGYTF. CDR3 DNA sequence: TGTGCCAGCGGTACAGGGCTCGATGGCTACACCTTC.

The chain has TRBV11-3 and TRBJ1-2, with 8 bases identical to TRBD1. Germline CDR1 SGHNT, CDR2 YENEEA. With 4 bases clipped from V and 4 bases from J, the junction kept 11 bases outside the gene matches. The CDR3 is made up of 16 amino acids. CDR3 in DNA: TGTGCCAGCAGCTCCAGGACAGGGAGGGATAGCTATGGCTACACCTTC. Translation gives CASSSRTGRDSYGYTF. The complete variable domain, with remaining parts taken from reference TRBV11-3 and TRBJ1-2, reads EAGVVQSPRYKIIEKKQPVAFWCNPISGHNTLYWYLQNLGQGPELLIRYENEEAVDDSQLPKDRFSAERLKGVDSTLKIQPAELGDSAVYLCASSSRTGRDSYGYTFGSGTRLTVV.

V usage is TRBV30 and J usage is TRBJ2-1, with D unresolved. Trimming stripped 2 bases from V and 9 bases from J, with 14 bases between. This CDR3 has 13 residues. Looked up from germline, CDR1 is GTSNPN and CDR2 is SVGIG (reference sequence). Here the CDR3 reads CAWSSHLKGEQFF. The CDR3 DNA reads TGTGCCTGGAGTAGTCATCTCAAGGGTGAGCAGTTCTTC.

This clonotype was observed many times. The CDR3 is CSVPTQGILDTQYF. The CDR3 coding sequence is TGCAGTGTTCCCACACAGGGGATTTTAGATACGCAGTATTTT. The V and J genes are TRBV20-1 and TRBJ2-3; 7 bases fit TRBD1. The V gene end was trimmed by 7 bases and the J gene end by 5 bases; junction bases not matched to a gene: 12. CDR3 length: 14 amino acids. The germline V gene has CDR1 DFQATT and CDR2 SNEGSKA (reference sequence).

The chain recombines TRBV28 with TRBJ2-7; the match to TRBD2 covers 7 bases. This CDR3 region has 11 residues. Germline V gene sequence: CDR1 MDHEN, CDR2 SYDVKM. The trim removed 10 bases at V and 5 bases at J, leaving 5 bases unmatched. Here the CDR3 reads CATRGRNEQYV. The CDR3 nucleotides are TGTGCCACACGCGGGAGAAACGAGCAGTACGTC.

This clonotype was counted between two and nine times. The V and J genes are TRBV4-2 and TRBJ2-4; 8 bases line up with TRBD2. The germline CDR1 and CDR2 sequences are LGHNA and YNFKEQ. With 0 bases clipped from V and 0 bases from J, the junction kept 10 bases outside the gene matches. The CDR3 is 19 residues long. CDR3 nucleotide sequence: TGTGCCAGCAGCCAAGAGATTAGCGGGAAGGTGCTAGCCAAAAACATTCAGTACTTC. Translated: CASSQEISGKVLAKNIQYF.

The sample holds a few counts of this clonotype. The V gene is TRBV12-3 or TRBV12-4, the J gene TRBJ1-1; D is perhaps TRBD1 (6 bases). The CDR3 runs 16 residues. V lost 4 bases to trimming and J lost 1 base, with 16 bases between them. The CDR3: CASSSAPGQKNTEAFF. DNA of the CDR3: TGTGCCAGCAGTTCTGCTCCGGGACAAAAGAACACTGAAGCTTTCTTT.

The chain uses TRBV28 and TRBJ1-2; D gene uncertain. CDR1 and CDR2 from the germline V gene are MDHEN and SYDVKM. The germline V and J ends were trimmed by 5 bases and 9 bases, with 10 bases remaining between them. The CDR3 is made up of 11 amino acids. Written as DNA, the CDR3 is TGTGCCAGCAGTAGAGGGTCTCGCTACACCTTC. As protein: CASSRGSRYTF.

The chain employs TRBV28 and TRBJ2-1; D perhaps matches TRBD2 (6 bases). Germline assignment: CDR1 MDHEN and CDR2 SYDVKM. Trimming cost V 7 bases and J 1 base, with 23 bases left between them. There are 18 residues in the CDR3. The CDR3 reads CASKVSPLQRASYNEQFF. Written as DNA, the CDR3 is TGTGCCAGCAAAGTTTCGCCTCTTCAGCGGGCTTCCTACAATGAGCAGTTCTTC.

There are a few counts of this clonotype. The chain has TRBV7-2 and TRBJ2-7, with D hard to call. CDR1 and CDR2 (germline): SGHTA, FQGNSA. Trimming left V 1 base short and J 3 bases short, with 19 bases between. The CDR3 has 17 amino acids. DNA of the CDR3: TGTGCCAGCAGCTTAGGGGCAGGAACCCATGCTTACTACGAGCAGTACTTC. Protein sequence: CASSLGAGTHAYYEQYF.

To note about this clonotype: A junction end diverges from the germline sequence, so it may reflect a read error. This chain uses TRBV20-1 with TRBJ2-1; D is perhaps TRBD2 (5 bases). Germline V CDR1 and CDR2: DFQATT, SNEGSKA (reference sequence). This CDR3 is built from 15 residues. The CDR3 DNA follows: TGCAGTTCTAGCCGGGCTCGGAGGTCCTACAATGAGCAGTTCTTC. It translates to CSSSRARRSYNEQFF.

This clonotype was detected a few times. V is TRBV6-5 and J is TRBJ1-1; unclear D gene. Germline-derived CDR1 and CDR2 are MNHEY and SVGAGI. Trimming left V 0 bases short and J 5 bases short, with 16 bases between. CDR3 length: 16 amino acids. The CDR3 DNA is TGTGCCAGCAGTTACTCGCGTCCCGGGAGGAGAACTGAAGCTTTCTTT. Translation: CASSYSRPGRRTEAFF.

For this clonotype: A read error may explain this, as a much larger clone is one base away. Written as DNA, the CDR3 is TGTGCCATCAGTGATGAGGGCTCGGAGACCCAGCACTTC. It codes for CAISDEGSETQHF. This rearrangement joins TRBV10-3 to TRBJ2-5, with D possibly being TRBD2 (5 bases). The germline V gene has CDR1 ENHRY and CDR2 SYGVKD. The CDR3 loop spans 13 amino acids.

The rearrangement links TRBV11-2 to TRBJ2-5, with D perhaps matching TRBD2 (5 bases). V lost 1 base and J 5 bases, leaving 17 bases between the germline ends. The germline CDR1 and CDR2 sequences are SGHAT and FQNNGV. The CDR3 is 16 amino acids. The CDR3 DNA sequence: TGTGCCAGCAGCTTAGGCGGGTTATTGTACAAGGAGACCCAGTACTTC. Residues: CASSLGGLLYKETQYF.

This clonotype was seen more than once but under ten times. This sequence joins TRBV20-1 and TRBJ2-5; TRBD1 might be the D (6 bases). This CDR3 contains 13 residues. V shed 3 bases and J shed 2 bases, with 10 bases lying between them. CDR1 is DFQATT, CDR2 SNEGSKA, per germline (reference sequence). The CDR3 reads CSARSTGQETQYF. The CDR3 DNA reads as TGCAGTGCTAGGTCGACAGGTCAAGAGACCCAGTACTTC.

The gene calls are TRBV20-1 and TRBJ2-5; 7 bases match TRBD2. The CDR3 runs 15 residues. Per germline, CDR1 DFQATT and CDR2 SNEGSKA (reference sequence). V lost 0 bases, J lost 3 bases, and 7 bases stayed unmatched. CDR3 in DNA: TGCAGTGCTAGAGATGGGCTAGCGGTTGAAGAGACCCAGTACTTC. It encodes CSARDGLAVEETQYF.

The chain joins TRBV20-1 to TRBJ1-2; 7 positions agree with TRBD1. This CDR3 spans 17 amino acids. V was clipped by 0 bases and J by 4 bases; unmatched bases: 14. Germline V lookup: CDR1 DFQATT, CDR2 SNEGSKA (reference sequence). The CDR3 DNA reads TGCAGTGCTAGAGACCCACTGACAGGGACTCGTGGCTATGGCTACACCTTC. This translates into CSARDPLTGTRGYGYTF.